One T cell receptor beta chain is described in this entry. Trimming pared 1 base from V and 5 bases from J, leaving 8 bases between. The germline CDR1 and CDR2 sequences are LNHDA and SQIVND (reference sequence). This CDR3 contains 13 residues. These data belong to a study of blood T cell repertoires in COVID-19. Per the authors' pipeline: Scientists estimated how many nucleated cells there were by amplifying reference gene primers. This table comes from immunoSEQ multiplex PCR, and its TCRdb copy is limited to in-frame clones, with some not included. That table is the source of V, J and clone size, and D and trimming were worked out from the DNA. The sample holds 130,000 to 150,000 clones, less than 90% seen once. Grouping used clinical history reported by participants in a survey and questionnaire. Individuals in the exposed group had encountered a COVID-19 case within 2 weeks preceding study entry.

The material sequenced was PBMCs or T cells enriched from blood (not recorded which). The V and J genes are TRBV19 and TRBJ1-2; D not certain. The clonotype was recovered from a woman between 45 and 60 years old who had been exposed to COVID-19. The DNA of the CDR3 is TGTGCCAGTAGTATAGGGGCAGAATATGGCTACACCTTC. This codes for CASSIGAEYGYTF.